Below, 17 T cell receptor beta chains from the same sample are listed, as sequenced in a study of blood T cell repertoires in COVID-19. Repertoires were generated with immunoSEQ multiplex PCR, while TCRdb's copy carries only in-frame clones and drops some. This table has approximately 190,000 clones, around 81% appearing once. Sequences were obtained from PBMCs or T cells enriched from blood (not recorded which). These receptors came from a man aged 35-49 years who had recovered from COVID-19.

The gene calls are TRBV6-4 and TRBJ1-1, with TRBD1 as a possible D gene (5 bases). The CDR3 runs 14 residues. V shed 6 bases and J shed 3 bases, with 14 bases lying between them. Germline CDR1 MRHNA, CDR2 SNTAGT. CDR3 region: CASSVGGLDTEAFF. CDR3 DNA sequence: TGTGCCAGCAGCGTCGGGGGGTTGGACACTGAAGCTTTCTTT.

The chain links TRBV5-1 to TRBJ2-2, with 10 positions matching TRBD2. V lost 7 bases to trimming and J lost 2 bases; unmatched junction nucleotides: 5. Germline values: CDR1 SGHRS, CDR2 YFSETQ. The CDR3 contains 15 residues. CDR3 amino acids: CASASGGGNTGELFF. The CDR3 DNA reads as TGCGCCAGCGCTAGCGGGGGCGGTAACACCGGGGAGCTGTTTTTT.

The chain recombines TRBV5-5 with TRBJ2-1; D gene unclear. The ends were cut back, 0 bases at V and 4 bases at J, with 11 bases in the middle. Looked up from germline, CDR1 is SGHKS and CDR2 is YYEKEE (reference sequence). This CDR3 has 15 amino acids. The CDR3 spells CASSLGPGTYNEQFF. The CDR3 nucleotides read TGTGCCAGCAGCTTGGGTCCGGGTACTTACAATGAGCAGTTCTTC. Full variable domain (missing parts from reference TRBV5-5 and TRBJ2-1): DAGVTQSPTHLIKTRGQQVTLRCSPISGHKSVSWYQQVLGQGPQFIFQYYEKEERGRGNFPDRFSARQFPNYSSELNVNALLLGDSALYLCASSLGPGTYNEQFFGPGTRLTVL.

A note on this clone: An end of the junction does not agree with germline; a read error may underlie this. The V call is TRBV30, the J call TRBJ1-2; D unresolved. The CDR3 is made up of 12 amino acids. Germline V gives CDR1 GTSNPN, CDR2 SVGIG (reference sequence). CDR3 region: CAWSVHPVASIF. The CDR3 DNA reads TGTGCCTGGAGTGTACACCCAGTAGCTTCCATCTTC.

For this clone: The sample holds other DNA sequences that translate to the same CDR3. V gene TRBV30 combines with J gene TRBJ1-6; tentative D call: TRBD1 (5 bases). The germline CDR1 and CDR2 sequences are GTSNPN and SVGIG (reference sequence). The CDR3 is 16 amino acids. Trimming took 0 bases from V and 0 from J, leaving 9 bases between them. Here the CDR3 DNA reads TGTGCCTGGAGTGTCCAGGGCAGCTCCTATAATTCACCCCTCCACTTT. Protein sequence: CAWSVQGSSYNSPLHF.

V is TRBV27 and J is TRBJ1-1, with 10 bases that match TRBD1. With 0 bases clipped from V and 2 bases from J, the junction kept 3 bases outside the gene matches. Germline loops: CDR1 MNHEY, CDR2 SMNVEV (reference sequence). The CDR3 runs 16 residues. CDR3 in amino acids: CASSLSGTGANTEAFF. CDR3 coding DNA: TGTGCCAGCAGTTTATCGGGGACAGGGGCAAACACTGAAGCTTTCTTT.

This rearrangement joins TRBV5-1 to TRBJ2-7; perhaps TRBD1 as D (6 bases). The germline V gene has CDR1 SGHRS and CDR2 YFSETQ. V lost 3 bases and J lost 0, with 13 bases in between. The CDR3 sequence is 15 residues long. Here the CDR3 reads CASSSLQGLSYEQYF. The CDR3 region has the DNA TGCGCCAGCAGCTCCCTACAGGGCCTCTCCTACGAGCAGTACTTC.

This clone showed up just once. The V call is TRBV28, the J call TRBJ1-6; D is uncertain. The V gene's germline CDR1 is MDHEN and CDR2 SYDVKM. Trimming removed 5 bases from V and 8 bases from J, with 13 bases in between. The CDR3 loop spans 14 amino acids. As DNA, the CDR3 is TGTGCCAGCAGTCTCCGACGGGTTGATTCACCCCTCCACTTT. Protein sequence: CASSLRRVDSPLHF.

The CDR3: CASSFTFNEQFF. CDR3 nucleotide sequence: TGCGCCAGCAGCTTTACTTTCAATGAGCAGTTCTTC. The rearrangement joins TRBV5-1 to TRBJ2-1; D is ambiguous. V shed 2 bases and J shed 6 bases, with 6 bases lying between them. This CDR3 is built from 12 residues. Germline V gene data show CDR1 as SGHRS and CDR2 as YFSETQ.

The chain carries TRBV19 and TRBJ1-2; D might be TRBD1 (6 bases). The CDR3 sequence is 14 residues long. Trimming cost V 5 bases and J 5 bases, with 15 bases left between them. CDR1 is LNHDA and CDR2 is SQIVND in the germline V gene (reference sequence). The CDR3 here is CASSPARGTYGYTF. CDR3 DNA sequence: TGTGCCAGTAGTCCGGCCAGGGGAACTTATGGCTACACCTTC.

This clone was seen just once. The CDR3 nucleotides are TGTGCCAGCAGTGGGACAGGGCGGTTAGGAGAGACCCAGTACTTC. This codes for CASSGTGRLGETQYF. The chain is built from TRBV7-9 and TRBJ2-5, with 9 bases aligning to TRBD1. J gave up 4 bases and V 6 bases, and 9 bases lay outside the gene matches. The CDR3 totals 15 residues. Germline V gene data show CDR1 as SEHNR and CDR2 as FQNEAQ (reference sequence).

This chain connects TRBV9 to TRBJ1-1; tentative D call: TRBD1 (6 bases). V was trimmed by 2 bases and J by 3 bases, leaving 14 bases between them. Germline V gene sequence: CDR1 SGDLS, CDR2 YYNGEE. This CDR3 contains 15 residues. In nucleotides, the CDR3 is TGTGCCAGCAGCGTTGACAGGCCCCTTTACACTGAAGCTTTCTTT. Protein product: CASSVDRPLYTEAFF.

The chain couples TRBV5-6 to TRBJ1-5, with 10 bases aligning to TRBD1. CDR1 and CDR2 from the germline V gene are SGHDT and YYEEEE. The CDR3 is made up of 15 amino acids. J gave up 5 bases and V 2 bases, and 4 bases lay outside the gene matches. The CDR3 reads CASSFFDRGHQPQHF. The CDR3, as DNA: TGTGCCAGCAGCTTTTTTGACAGGGGGCATCAGCCCCAGCATTTT.

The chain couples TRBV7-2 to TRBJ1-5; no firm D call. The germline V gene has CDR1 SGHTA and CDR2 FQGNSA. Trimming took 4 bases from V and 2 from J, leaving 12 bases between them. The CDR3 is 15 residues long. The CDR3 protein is CASSSLPNGNQPQHF. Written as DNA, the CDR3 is TGTGCCAGCAGCTCACTCCCGAACGGCAATCAGCCCCAGCATTTT.

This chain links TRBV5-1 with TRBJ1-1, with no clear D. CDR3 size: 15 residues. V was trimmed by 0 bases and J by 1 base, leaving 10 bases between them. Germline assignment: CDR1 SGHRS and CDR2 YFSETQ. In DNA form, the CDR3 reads TGCGCCAGCAGCTTGGTTACTCGGGGGAACACTGAAGCTTTCTTT. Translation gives CASSLVTRGNTEAFF.

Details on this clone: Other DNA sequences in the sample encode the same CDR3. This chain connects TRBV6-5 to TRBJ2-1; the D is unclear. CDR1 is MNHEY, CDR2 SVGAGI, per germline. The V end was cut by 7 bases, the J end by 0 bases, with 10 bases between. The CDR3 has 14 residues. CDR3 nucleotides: TGTGCCAGCACCGGCGGAAGCTCCTACAATGAGCAGTTCTTC. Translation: CASTGGSSYNEQFF.

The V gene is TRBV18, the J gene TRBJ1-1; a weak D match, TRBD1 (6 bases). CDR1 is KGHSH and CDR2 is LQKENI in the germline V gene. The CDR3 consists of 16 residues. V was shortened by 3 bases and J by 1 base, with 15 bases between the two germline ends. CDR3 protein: CASSPTGLGGNTEAFF. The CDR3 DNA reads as TGTGCCAGCTCACCCACAGGGTTGGGTGGGAACACTGAAGCTTTCTTT.